Listed here are 19 T cell receptor beta chains from one sample, sequenced in a study of control samples from healthy donors and cancer patients. TCRdb's table, derived via immunoSEQ multiplex PCR, lists solely in-frame clones and lacks some. The sample has about 160,000 clones; roughly 92% are singletons. Sequenced input: blood. The source of these receptors is a woman aged 25 to 45 in good health.

This sequence joins TRBV5-8 and TRBJ2-1; TRBD1 agrees at 10 bases. The trim removed 0 bases at V and 5 bases at J, leaving 5 bases unmatched. This CDR3 spans 16 amino acids. From germline, CDR1 is SGHTS and CDR2 YDEGEE. The CDR3 loop reads CASSLAGGQGNNEQFF. CDR3 coding DNA: TGTGCCAGCAGCTTGGCCGGGGGACAGGGGAACAATGAGCAGTTCTTC.

J is TRBJ2-1 and V is TRBV7-8, with 7 nucleotides matching TRBD2. The germline CDR1 and CDR2 sequences are SGHVS and FQNEAQ. V dropped 2 bases and J dropped 8; count of bases not matched to a gene: 15. This CDR3 has 17 amino acids. CDR3 amino acids: CASSLRSFGRAMHEQFF. DNA of the CDR3: TGTGCCAGCAGCTTAAGGAGTTTTGGGAGGGCTATGCATGAGCAGTTCTTC. Looking up the rest from reference TRBV7-8 and TRBJ2-1 gives the full variable domain: GAGVSQSPRYKVAKRGQDVALRCDPISGHVSLFWYQQALGQGPEFLTYFQNEAQLDKSGLPSDRFFAERPEGSVSTLKIQRTQQEDSAVYLCASSLRSFGRAMHEQFFGPGTRLTVL.

This clone was found once. This chain uses TRBV2 with TRBJ2-4; the D gene is possibly TRBD2 (6 bases). The CDR3 is 15 amino acids. From germline, CDR1 is SNHLY and CDR2 FYNNEI. The V and J ends lost 8 bases and 1 base respectively, with 15 bases between them. CDR3: CASGNTGGAKNIQYF. The DNA of the CDR3 is TGTGCCAGCGGAAATACAGGAGGGGCCAAAAACATTCAGTACTTC. The whole variable domain, remainder taken from reference TRBV2 and TRBJ2-4, is EPEVTQTPSHQVTQMGQEVILRCVPISNHLYFYWYRQILGQKVEFLVSFYNNEISEKSEIFDDQFSVERPDGSNFTLKIRSTKLEDSAMYFCASGNTGGAKNIQYFGAGTRLSVL.

The chain combines TRBV5-4 with TRBJ1-5; D not resolved. Germline V gene data show CDR1 as SGHNT and CDR2 as YYREEE (reference sequence). CDR3 length equals 16 residues. Trimming stripped 0 bases from V and 1 base from J, with 11 bases between. The CDR3 protein is CASSLGGGRSNQPQHF. The CDR3 bases are TGTGCCAGCAGCTTGGGGGGAGGGAGGAGCAATCAGCCCCAGCATTTT.

This clone was counted once. The chain links TRBV28 to TRBJ1-2; 7 nucleotides match TRBD1. Germline loops: CDR1 MDHEN, CDR2 SYDVKM. CDR3 length: 13 residues. Germline trimming cut 9 bases from V and 0 bases from J; bases unmatched to any gene: 4. The CDR3, as DNA: TGTGCCAGTTGGGACAGAGCTAACTATGGCTACACCTTC. Translating it yields CASWDRANYGYTF.

This rearrangement joins TRBV27 to TRBJ1-4; D not resolved. This CDR3 has 13 amino acids. Germline V lookup: CDR1 MNHEY, CDR2 SMNVEV (reference sequence). Between the trimmed V and J ends, which lost 1 base and 3 bases, there was a span of 3 bases. The CDR3 sequence is CASSLLANEKLFF. The CDR3 DNA sequence: TGTGCCAGCAGTTTATTGGCTAATGAAAAACTGTTTTTT.

This rearrangement joins TRBV6-5 to TRBJ2-7; TRBD1 agrees at 7 bases. Trimming at V came to 4 bases and at J to 1 base, leaving 4 bases not matched to a gene. The V gene's germline CDR1 is MNHEY and CDR2 SVGAGI. The CDR3 is 14 residues long. CDR3 amino acids: CASSSGTESYEQYF. The CDR3 DNA is TGTGCCAGCAGTTCCGGGACAGAATCCTACGAGCAGTACTTC.

This clone showed up just once. The chain couples TRBV19 to TRBJ1-1, with D possibly matching TRBD1 (5 bases). Trimming left V 1 base short and J 7 bases short, with 13 bases between. CDR3 length: 14 residues. Germline assignment: CDR1 LNHDA and CDR2 SQIVND (reference sequence). CDR3 sequence: CASSIAPSTVEAFF. CDR3 DNA sequence: TGTGCCAGTAGTATAGCACCATCGACAGTTGAAGCTTTCTTT. The full variable domain, its missing parts supplied by reference TRBV19 and TRBJ1-1, is DGGITQSPKYLFRKEGQNVTLSCEQNLNHDAMYWYRQDPGQGLRLIYYSQIVNDFQKGDIAEGYSVSREKKESFPLTVTSAQKNPTAFYLCASSIAPSTVEAFFGQGTRLTVV.

The chain uses TRBV28 and TRBJ1-1; 10 positions match TRBD1. After removal of 3 bases from V and 3 bases from J, the junction contained 19 bases not matched to a gene. Germline CDR1 and CDR2: MDHEN and SYDVKM. The CDR3 is 20 residues long. The CDR3 sequence is CASSLVPGERWDRGHTEAFF. The CDR3 region has the DNA TGTGCCAGCAGTTTGGTCCCTGGGGAGAGGTGGGACAGGGGCCACACTGAAGCTTTCTTT.

The rearrangement links TRBV28 to TRBJ2-1, with D possibly TRBD2 on 6 matching bases. Germline V gives CDR1 MDHEN, CDR2 SYDVKM. The CDR3 consists of 14 residues. Trimming took 6 bases from V and 9 from J, leaving 18 bases between them. The CDR3 is CASSSLRLVSEQFF. The CDR3 DNA reads TGTGCCAGCAGCTCCCTCAGACTAGTCTCTGAGCAGTTCTTC.

The rearrangement links TRBV7-2 to TRBJ2-1; the match to TRBD2 covers 13 bases. CDR3 length: 14 residues. V was pared by 6 bases and J by 4 bases, with 0 bases of the junction left unmatched. Per germline, CDR1 SGHTA and CDR2 FQGNSA. CDR3 DNA sequence: TGTGCCAGCAGGACTAGCGGGAGGTACAATGAGCAGTTCTTC. Translating it yields CASRTSGRYNEQFF.

V gene TRBV11-1 combines with J gene TRBJ2-5, with 8 bases that match TRBD2. Per the germline V gene, CDR1 is SGHAT and CDR2 is FQDESV (reference sequence). After removal of 3 bases from V and 5 bases from J, the junction contained 11 bases not matched to a gene. This CDR3 region has 16 residues. CDR3 DNA: TGTGCCAGCAGCTTTGGGTCGGGAGGGGGACCCGAGACCCAGTACTTC. Amino acids: CASSFGSGGGPETQYF.

This chain connects TRBV7-2 to TRBJ2-3; 10 bases align to TRBD2. The germline V gene encodes CDR1 SGHTA and CDR2 FQGNSA. V shed 4 bases and J 0 bases; nucleotides not matched to a gene: 10. The CDR3 is made up of 18 amino acids. The CDR3 protein is CASSSGTSALVSTDTQYF. The CDR3, as DNA: TGTGCCAGCAGCTCCGGGACTAGCGCCCTAGTGAGCACAGATACGCAGTATTTT. The full variable domain, its missing parts supplied by reference TRBV7-2 and TRBJ2-3, is GAGVSQSPSNKVTEKGKDVELRCDPISGHTALYWYRQSLGQGLEFLIYFQGNSAPDKSGLPSDRFSAERTGGSVSTLTIQRTQQEDSAVYLCASSSGTSALVSTDTQYFGPGTRLTVL.

CDR3 nucleotides: TGCGCCAGCAGCTTTGGGCGCGATCTCACCGGGGAGCTGTTTTTT. Protein sequence: CASSFGRDLTGELFF. The chain recombines TRBV5-1 with TRBJ2-2; D gene uncertain. V was pared by 2 bases and J by 4 bases, with 12 bases between. The CDR3 has 15 amino acids. CDR1 and CDR2 (germline): SGHRS, YFSETQ.

This chain links TRBV4-1 with TRBJ2-7, with 9 bases fitting TRBD2. The CDR3 runs 15 residues. In germline, CDR1 is MGHRA, CDR2 YSYEKL. The V gene end was trimmed by 6 bases and the J gene end by 0 bases; junction bases not matched to a gene: 6. CDR3 DNA sequence: TGCGCCAGCAGGCGGTTAGCGGGAGTCTCCTACGAGCAGTACTTC. Its translation is CASRRLAGVSYEQYF.

This clone showed up just a few times. The genes are TRBV2 and TRBJ2-7, with a possible D match to TRBD2 (6 bases). The length of the CDR3 is 16 residues. In germline, CDR1 is SNHLY, CDR2 FYNNEI. The V end lost 0 bases, the J end lost 7 bases, and 19 bases lay between the germline ends. The CDR3 is CASSEAGASARSEQYF. The DNA for the CDR3 is TGTGCCAGCAGTGAAGCCGGGGCTAGCGCCAGGAGTGAGCAGTACTTC.

The chain joins TRBV28 to TRBJ1-2, with 9 bases lining up with TRBD1. V lost 1 base to trimming and J lost 4 bases; unmatched junction nucleotides: 4. The CDR3 has 15 residues. Per germline, CDR1 MDHEN and CDR2 SYDVKM. The CDR3 here is CASSLFLGQGYGYTF. CDR3 DNA sequence: TGTGCCAGCAGTTTATTTCTGGGACAGGGCTATGGCTACACCTTC.

The chain couples TRBV28 to TRBJ2-7; tentatively, D is TRBD2 (7 bases). The CDR3 covers 13 residues. Germline loops: CDR1 MDHEN, CDR2 SYDVKM. The V and J ends lost 6 bases and 2 bases respectively, with 11 bases between them. The CDR3 DNA follows: TGTGCCAGCAGCTGGGGGGGCCCCTACGAGCAGTACTTC. As protein: CASSWGGPYEQYF.

The V gene is TRBV7-9, the J gene TRBJ2-1, with TRBD2 matching 12 bases. V shed 2 bases and J 9 bases; nucleotides not matched to a gene: 5. The CDR3 spans 15 residues. From germline, CDR1 is SEHNR and CDR2 FQNEAQ (reference sequence). The CDR3 coding sequence is TGTGCCAGCAGCTTACTAGCGGGAGGGCCCACTGAGCAGTTCTTC. Translation: CASSLLAGGPTEQFF.